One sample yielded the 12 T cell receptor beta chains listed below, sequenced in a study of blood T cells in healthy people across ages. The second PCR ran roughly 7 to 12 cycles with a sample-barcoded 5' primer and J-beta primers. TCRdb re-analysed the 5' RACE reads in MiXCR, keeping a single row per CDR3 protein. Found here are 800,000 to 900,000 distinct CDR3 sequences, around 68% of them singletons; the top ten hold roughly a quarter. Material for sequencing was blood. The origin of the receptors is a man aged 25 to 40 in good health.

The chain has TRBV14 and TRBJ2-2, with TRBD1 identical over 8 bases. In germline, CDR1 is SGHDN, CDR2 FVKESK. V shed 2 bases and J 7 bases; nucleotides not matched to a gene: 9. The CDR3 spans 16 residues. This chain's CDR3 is CASSQSGGPLIGELFF. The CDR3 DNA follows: TGTGCCAGCAGCCAATCAGGGGGCCCCCTAATCGGGGAGCTGTTTTTT.

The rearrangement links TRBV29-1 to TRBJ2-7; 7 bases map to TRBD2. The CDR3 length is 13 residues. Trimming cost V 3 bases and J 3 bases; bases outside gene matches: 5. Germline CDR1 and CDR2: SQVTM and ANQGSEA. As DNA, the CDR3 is TGCAGCGTTGAGAAGCGGGGTGACTACGAGCAGTACTTC. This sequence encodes CSVEKRGDYEQYF.

This CDR3 is CSVDGGTGNEQYF. The CDR3 nucleotides read TGCAGCGTTGACGGAGGGACAGGGAACGAGCAGTACTTC. The chain combines TRBV29-1 with TRBJ2-7, with TRBD1 matching over 9 bases. Per germline, CDR1 SQVTM and CDR2 ANQGSEA. The trim removed 3 bases at V and 5 bases at J, leaving 5 bases unmatched. The CDR3 runs to 13 residues.

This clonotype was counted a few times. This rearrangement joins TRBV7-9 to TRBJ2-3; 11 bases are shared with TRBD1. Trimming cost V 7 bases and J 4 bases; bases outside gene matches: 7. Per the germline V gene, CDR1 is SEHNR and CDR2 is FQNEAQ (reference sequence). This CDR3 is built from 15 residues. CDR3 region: CASIWGTGGSDTQYF. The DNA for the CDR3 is TGTGCCAGCATCTGGGGGACAGGGGGGTCAGATACGCAGTATTTT.

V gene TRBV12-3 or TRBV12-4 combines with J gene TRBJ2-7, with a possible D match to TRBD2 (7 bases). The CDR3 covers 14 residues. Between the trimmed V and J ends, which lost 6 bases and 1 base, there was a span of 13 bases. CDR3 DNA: TGTGCCAGCAGGACCAGCGGGACATCCTACGAGCAGTACTTC. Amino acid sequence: CASRTSGTSYEQYF.

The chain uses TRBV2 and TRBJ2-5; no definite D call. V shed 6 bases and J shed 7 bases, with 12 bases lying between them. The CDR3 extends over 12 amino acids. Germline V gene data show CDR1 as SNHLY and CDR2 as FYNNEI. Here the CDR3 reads CASRGTVGTQYF. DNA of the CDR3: TGTGCCAGCAGGGGAACAGTCGGGACCCAGTACTTC.

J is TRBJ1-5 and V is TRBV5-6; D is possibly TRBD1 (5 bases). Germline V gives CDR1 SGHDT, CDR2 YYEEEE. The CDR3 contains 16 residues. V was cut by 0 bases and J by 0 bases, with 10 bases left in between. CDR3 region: CASSLARGISNQPQHF. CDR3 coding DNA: TGTGCCAGCAGCTTGGCCCGGGGGATTAGCAATCAGCCCCAGCATTTT.

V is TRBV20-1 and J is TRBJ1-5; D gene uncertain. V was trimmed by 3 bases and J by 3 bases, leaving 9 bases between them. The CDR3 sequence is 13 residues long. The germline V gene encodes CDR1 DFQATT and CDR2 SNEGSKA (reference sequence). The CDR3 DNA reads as TGCAGTGCTAGTAATAGGGCCAATCAGCCCCAGCATTTT. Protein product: CSASNRANQPQHF.

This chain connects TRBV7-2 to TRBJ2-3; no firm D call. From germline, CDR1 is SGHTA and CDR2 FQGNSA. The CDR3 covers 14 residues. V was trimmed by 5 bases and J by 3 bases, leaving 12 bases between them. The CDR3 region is CASSLSVLTDTQYF. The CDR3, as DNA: TGTGCCAGCAGCCTTTCGGTCCTGACAGATACGCAGTATTTT.

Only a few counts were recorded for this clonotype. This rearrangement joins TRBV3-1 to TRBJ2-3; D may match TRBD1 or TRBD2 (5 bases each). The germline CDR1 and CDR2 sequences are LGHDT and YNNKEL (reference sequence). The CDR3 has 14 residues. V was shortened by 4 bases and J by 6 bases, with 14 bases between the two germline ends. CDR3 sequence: CASSRDPKADTQYF. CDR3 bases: TGTGCCAGCAGCCGGGACCCAAAGGCGGATACGCAGTATTTT.

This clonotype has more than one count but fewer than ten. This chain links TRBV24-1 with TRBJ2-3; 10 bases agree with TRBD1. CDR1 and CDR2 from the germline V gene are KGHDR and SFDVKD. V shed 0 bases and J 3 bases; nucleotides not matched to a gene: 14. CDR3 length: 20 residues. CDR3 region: CATSDLHLGTGAIGTDTQYF. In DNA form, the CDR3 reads TGTGCCACCAGTGATTTGCATTTGGGGACAGGGGCTATTGGGACAGATACGCAGTATTTT.

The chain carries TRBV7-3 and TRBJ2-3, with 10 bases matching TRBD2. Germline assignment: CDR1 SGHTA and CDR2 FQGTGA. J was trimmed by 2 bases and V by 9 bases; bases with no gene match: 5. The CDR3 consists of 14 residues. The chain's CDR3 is CASSSGGATDTQYF. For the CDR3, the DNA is TGTGCCAGTTCGAGCGGGGGGGCCACAGATACGCAGTATTTT.